This is a list of T cell receptor beta chains from one sample in a study of shared clonotypes between healthy human individuals. Clones were read by immunoSEQ multiplex PCR, and TCRdb kept only the in-frame ones, dropping some. The data contain about 2.4 million clones, approximately 90% of them singletons. Sequencing input: naive CD4+ T cells sorted from blood. The receptors shown here come from a man aged 18 to 29 in good health. CDR3s include the opening cysteine and the closing phenylalanine or tryptophan. D genes are given only for firm matches. Rows may omit the clone size; those that give it use once, few, many or a size class.

v_gene	d_gene	j_gene	abundance	CDR3aa	CDR3nt
TRBV11-2	TRBD2	TRBJ2-3	once	CASSLGGGTDTQYF	TGTGCCAGCAGCCTTGGGGGGGGTACAGATACGCAGTATTTT
TRBV5-1	TRBD2	TRBJ2-7	.	CASSPVASGLAIYEQYF	TGCGCCAGCAGCCCCGTCGCTTCGGGACTAGCGATCTACGAGCAGTACTTC
TRBV5-4	TRBD1	TRBJ2-7	.	CASSMGQESYEQYF	TGTGCCAGCAGCATGGGACAGGAGTCCTACGAGCAGTACTTC
TRBV18	.	TRBJ1-6	.	CASSPVPHSNSPLHF	TGTGCCAGCTCACCAGTGCCTCACTCTAATTCACCCCTCCACTTT
TRBV7-6	.	TRBJ1-2	.	CASSSRDANYGYTF	TGTGCCAGCAGCTCAAGAGACGCTAACTATGGCTACACCTTC
TRBV10-3	.	TRBJ2-1	.	CAISERDNEQFF	TGTGCCATCAGTGAGAGGGACAATGAGCAGTTCTTC
TRBV28	.	TRBJ1-4	once	CASSLWVASGFGEKLFF	TGTGCCAGCAGTTTATGGGTAGCATCCGGGTTTGGTGAAAAACTGTTTTTT
TRBV28	.	TRBJ2-5	once	CASSLPGQKSETQYF	TGTGCCAGTTCACTACCGGGACAAAAGAGTGAGACCCAGTACTTC
TRBV2	.	TRBJ2-5	.	CASSEVGETQYF	TGTGCCAGCAGTGAAGTTGGGGAGACCCAGTACTTC
TRBV15	.	TRBJ2-6	.	CATSRPDRNGANVLTF	TGTGCCACCAGCAGACCCGACAGGAACGGGGCCAACGTCCTGACTTTC
TRBV18	TRBD1	TRBJ1-2	.	CASSPDGQDNYGYTF	TGTGCCAGCTCACCCGACGGACAGGATAACTATGGCTACACCTTC
TRBV6-6	.	TRBJ2-1	.	CASSFRDSRDNEQFF	TGTGCCAGCAGTTTCCGGGACTCCAGGGACAATGAGCAGTTCTTC
TRBV7-8	TRBD2	TRBJ2-5	.	CASSPGEVAGGFGQETQYF	TGTGCCAGCAGCCCCGGTGAAGTAGCGGGGGGATTTGGGCAAGAGACCCAGTACTTC
TRBV5-1	.	TRBJ2-7	.	CASSPIEPYEQYF	TGCGCCAGCAGCCCAATTGAGCCCTACGAGCAGTACTTC
TRBV28	.	TRBJ1-5	.	CASSLLFGQPQHF	TGTGCCAGCAGTCTCTTGTTTGGGCAGCCCCAGCATTTT
TRBV5-4	.	TRBJ2-7	.	CASSSGFEEQYF	TGTGCCAGCAGCTCAGGGTTTGAAGAGCAGTACTTC
TRBV6-6	.	TRBJ1-1	.	CASRRQANTEAFF	TGTGCCAGCAGAAGACAAGCGAACACTGAAGCTTTCTTT
TRBV6-1	TRBD1	TRBJ2-7	.	CASSPDRDAPYEQYF	TGTGCCAGCAGCCCCGACAGGGACGCCCCCTACGAGCAGTACTTC
TRBV6-4	TRBD1	TRBJ1-1	once	CASILPGQGVTEAFF	TGTGCCAGTATTCTACCGGGACAGGGGGTCACTGAAGCTTTCTTT
TRBV2	.	TRBJ1-2	.	CASSSTGVGYTF	TGTGCCAGCAGTTCGACAGGCGTTGGCTACACCTTC
TRBV7-2	TRBD2	TRBJ2-5	.	CASSLAGSGGQETQYF	TGTGCCAGCAGCTTAGCGGGTAGCGGGGGGCAAGAGACCCAGTACTTC
TRBV28	.	TRBJ2-3	once	CASSLGGETNTQYF	TGTGCCAGCAGTTTAGGAGGGGAGACAAATACGCAGTATTTT
TRBV27	TRBD1	TRBJ1-1	.	CASSLQGAAEAFF	TGTGCCAGCAGTTTGCAGGGGGCGGCTGAAGCTTTCTTT
TRBV9	.	TRBJ2-1	.	CASSVGGSLDEQFF	TGTGCCAGCAGCGTAGGGGGTAGCCTCGATGAGCAGTTCTTC
TRBV6-6	TRBD1	TRBJ1-2	.	CASSAGTGYGYTF	TGTGCCAGCAGTGCCGGGACAGGGTATGGCTACACCTTC
TRBV27	TRBD1	TRBJ1-2	.	CASSPGTGRGYTF	TGTGCCAGCAGCCCGGGGACAGGGCGTGGCTACACCTTC
TRBV6-5	.	TRBJ2-3	.	CASTSVTDTQYF	TGTGCCAGCACCTCTGTCACAGATACGCAGTATTTT